This T cell receptor beta chain was identified in a study of T cells in Graves' hyperthyroidism and ophthalmopathy. Looked up from germline, CDR1 is SGHDN and CDR2 is FVKESK. The CDR3 is 12 residues long. V lost 2 bases to trimming and J lost 5 bases, with 5 bases between them. This clonotype has at least ten counts. RNA transcripts gave rise to amplified TCR beta CDR3 regions. Researchers ran a first-round RT-PCR on the TCR CDR3 using the HTBI primer set. Each CDR3 protein gets one entry after TCRdb re-called the multiplex PCR reads with MiXCR. The sample records 550,000 to 650,000 distinct CDR3 sequences, about 14% being singletons. The hyperthyroidism patients had all been newly diagnosed, and their disease duration was under 2 months. Their ages ranged from 18 to 65 years. Diagnosing involved the use of clinical symptoms, serum thyroxine and TRAb, thyroid ultrasound and orbital computed tomography. Sample collection date corresponds to first hyperthyroidism diagnosis, prior to any ophthalmopathy symptoms.

V usage is TRBV14 and J usage is TRBJ2-3; weak D call: TRBD2 (5 bases). Sequencing was performed on blood. The sequence was obtained from a woman aged 25 to 39 with Graves' hyperthyroidism that later progressed to Graves' ophthalmopathy. This CDR3 reads CASSQSGDTQYF. CDR3 nucleotides: TGTGCCAGCAGCCAAAGCGGAGATACGCAGTATTTT.